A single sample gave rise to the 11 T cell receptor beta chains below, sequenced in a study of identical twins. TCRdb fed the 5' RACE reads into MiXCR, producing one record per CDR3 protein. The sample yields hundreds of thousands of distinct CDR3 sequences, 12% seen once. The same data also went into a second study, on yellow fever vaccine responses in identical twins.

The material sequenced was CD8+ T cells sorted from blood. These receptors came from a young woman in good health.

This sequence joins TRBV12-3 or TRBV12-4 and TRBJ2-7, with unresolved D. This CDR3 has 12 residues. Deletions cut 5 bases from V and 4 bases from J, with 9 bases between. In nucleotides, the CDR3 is TGTGCCAGCAGTCCGCTAAGGTACGAGCAGTACTTC. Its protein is CASSPLRYEQYF.

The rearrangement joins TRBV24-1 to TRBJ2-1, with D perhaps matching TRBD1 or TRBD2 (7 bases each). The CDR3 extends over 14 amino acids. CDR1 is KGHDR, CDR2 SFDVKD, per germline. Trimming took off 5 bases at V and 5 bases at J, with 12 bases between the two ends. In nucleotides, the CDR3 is TGTGCCACCAGTGGACAGGGAGGGGACAATGAGCAGTTCTTC. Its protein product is CATSGQGGDNEQFF.

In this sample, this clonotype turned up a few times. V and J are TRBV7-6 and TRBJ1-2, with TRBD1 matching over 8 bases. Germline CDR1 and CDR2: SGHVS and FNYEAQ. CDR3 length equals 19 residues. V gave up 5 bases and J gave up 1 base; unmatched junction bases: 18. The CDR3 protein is CASSPTLEQGAQDNYGYTF. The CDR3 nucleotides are TGTGCCAGCAGCCCGACCCTGGAGCAGGGGGCGCAAGATAACTATGGCTACACCTTC.

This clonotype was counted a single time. The CDR3 bases are TGTGCCAGCAGCTCCGGGACAGGGCGATACCGCTCCTACGAGCAGTACTTC. It translates to CASSSGTGRYRSYEQYF. This rearrangement joins TRBV14 to TRBJ2-7; 9 nucleotides align to TRBD1. V was pared by 5 bases and J by 0 bases, with 11 bases of the junction left unmatched. Per the germline V gene, CDR1 is SGHDN and CDR2 is FVKESK. The CDR3 totals 17 residues.

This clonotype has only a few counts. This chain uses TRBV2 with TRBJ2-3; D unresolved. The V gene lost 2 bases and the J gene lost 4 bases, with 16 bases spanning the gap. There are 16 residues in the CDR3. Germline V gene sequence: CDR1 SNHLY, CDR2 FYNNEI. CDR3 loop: CASSEYQDARSDTQYF. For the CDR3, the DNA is TGTGCCAGCAGTGAATATCAGGACGCCCGATCAGATACGCAGTATTTT. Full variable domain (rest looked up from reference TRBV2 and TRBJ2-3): EPEVTQTPSHQVTQMGQEVILRCVPISNHLYFYWYRQILGQKVEFLVSFYNNEISEKSEIFDDQFSVERPDGSNFTLKIRSTKLEDSAMYFCASSEYQDARSDTQYFGPGTRLTVL.

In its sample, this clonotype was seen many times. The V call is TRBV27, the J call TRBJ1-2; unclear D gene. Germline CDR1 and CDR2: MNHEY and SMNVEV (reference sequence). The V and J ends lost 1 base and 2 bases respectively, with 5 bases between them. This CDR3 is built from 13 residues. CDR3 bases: TGTGCCAGCAGTTTATACGGAAACTATGGCTACACCTTC. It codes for CASSLYGNYGYTF.

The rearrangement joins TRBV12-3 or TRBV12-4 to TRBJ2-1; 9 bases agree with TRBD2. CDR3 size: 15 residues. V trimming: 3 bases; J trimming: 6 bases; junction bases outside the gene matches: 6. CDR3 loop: CASSFVAGGVNEQFF. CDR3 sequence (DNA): TGTGCCAGCAGTTTTGTCGCGGGGGGGGTCAATGAGCAGTTCTTC.

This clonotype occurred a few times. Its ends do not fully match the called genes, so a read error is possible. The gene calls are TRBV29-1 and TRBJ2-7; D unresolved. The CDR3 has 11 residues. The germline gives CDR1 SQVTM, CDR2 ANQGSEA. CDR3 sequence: CSVEDSYEQYF. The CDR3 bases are TGCAGCGTAGAAGACTCCTACGAGCAGTACTTC.

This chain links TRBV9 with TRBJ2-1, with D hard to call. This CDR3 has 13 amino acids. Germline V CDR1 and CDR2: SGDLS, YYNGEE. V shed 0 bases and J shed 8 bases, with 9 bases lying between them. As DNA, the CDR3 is TGTGCCAGCAGCGTAGGTCAGCCCGATGAGCAGTTCTTC. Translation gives CASSVGQPDEQFF.

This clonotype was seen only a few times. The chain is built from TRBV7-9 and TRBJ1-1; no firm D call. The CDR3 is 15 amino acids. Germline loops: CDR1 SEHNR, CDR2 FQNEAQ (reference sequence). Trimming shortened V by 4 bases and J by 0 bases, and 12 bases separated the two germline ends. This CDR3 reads CASSSFSGVNTEAFF. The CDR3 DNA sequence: TGTGCCAGCAGCTCCTTTTCAGGTGTGAACACTGAAGCTTTCTTT.

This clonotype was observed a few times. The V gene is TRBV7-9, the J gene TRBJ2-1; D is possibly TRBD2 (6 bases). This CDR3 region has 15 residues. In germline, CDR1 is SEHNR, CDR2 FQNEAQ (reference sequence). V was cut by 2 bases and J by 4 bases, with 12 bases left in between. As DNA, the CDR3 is TGTGCCAGCAGCTTAACGGCGGGACGATACAATGAGCAGTTCTTC. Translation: CASSLTAGRYNEQFF.